This T cell receptor beta chain came from a study of CD8 T cells in ankylosing spondylitis. Generation of TCR beta libraries employed quantitative 5'-RACE incorporating molecular barcodes. Each CDR3 protein gets one entry after TCRdb re-called the 5' RACE reads with MiXCR. The sample includes around 150,000 distinct CDR3 sequences, 5.5% to 7.5% of them seen just once. Study-wide results and limits: Clones linked to disease, bearing a CD8+ phenotype, were relatively rare in peripheral blood. A motif in TCR beta, a set of eight highly homologous variants, appeared characteristic of ankylosing spondylitis blood.

Regarding this clonotype: Its antigen remains unknown.

Trimming stripped 0 bases from V and 5 bases from J, with 20 bases between. From germline, CDR1 is LGHDT and CDR2 YNNKEL (reference sequence). The CDR3 is made up of 18 amino acids. Sequencing was performed on blood, either unsorted or a sorted T cell fraction (not recorded which). This clonotype was sampled from a female donor with ankylosing spondylitis or in good health (not recorded which). The rearrangement joins TRBV3-1 to TRBJ2-1, with D tentatively TRBD2 (6 bases). CDR3 coding DNA: TGTGCCAGCAGCCAAGATTTCAACCGGGCCCCGGGGGACAATGAGCAGTTCTTC. It translates to CASSQDFNRAPGDNEQFF.